This T cell receptor (beta chain) was obtained from a study of early T cells in non-severe SARS-CoV-2 infection. Overall study context: It was bulk RNA from unsorted whole blood that was sequenced, and the chains were unpaired.

General study results and limits: Matches to VDJdb favored anti-spike CD8 responses and missed private and CD4 specificities.

Attachment of unique molecular identifiers to individual cDNA molecules was performed. TCRdb passed the 5' RACE reads through MiXCR, listing each CDR3 protein once. The sample consists of about 29,000 distinct CDR3 sequences, less than 4.5% of them appearing once. There are many counts of this clonotype. Its antigen is undetermined. The germline V gene has CDR1 MNHEY and CDR2 SMNVEV (reference sequence). The CDR3 is 14 amino acids. Between the trimmed V and J ends, which lost 2 bases and 7 bases, there was a span of 12 bases. This receptor was obtained from an adult who was a healthcare worker with PCR-confirmed SARS-CoV-2 infection or an uninfected control (not recorded which). The specimen was whole blood. The J gene is TRBJ2-1, the V gene TRBV27; TRBD2 is a possible D gene (5 bases). CDR3 bases: TGTGCCAGCAGTTTACGGGGTTCGGGAAATGAGCAGTTCTTC. It encodes CASSLRGSGNEQFF.